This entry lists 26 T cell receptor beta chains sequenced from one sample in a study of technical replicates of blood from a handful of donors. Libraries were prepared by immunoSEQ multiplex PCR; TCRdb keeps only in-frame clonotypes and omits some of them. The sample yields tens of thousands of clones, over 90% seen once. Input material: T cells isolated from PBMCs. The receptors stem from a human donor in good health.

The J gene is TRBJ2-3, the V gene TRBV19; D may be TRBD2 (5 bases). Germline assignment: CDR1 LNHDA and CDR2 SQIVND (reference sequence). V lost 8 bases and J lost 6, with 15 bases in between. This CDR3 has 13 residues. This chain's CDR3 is CASAARAEDTQYF. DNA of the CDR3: TGTGCCAGTGCCGCGAGGGCCGAGGATACGCAGTATTTT.

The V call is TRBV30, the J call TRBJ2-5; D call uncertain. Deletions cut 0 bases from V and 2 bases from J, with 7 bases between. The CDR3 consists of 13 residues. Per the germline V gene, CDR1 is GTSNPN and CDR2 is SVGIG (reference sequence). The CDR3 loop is CAWSVGVQETQYF. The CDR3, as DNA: TGTGCCTGGAGTGTTGGAGTTCAAGAGACCCAGTACTTC.

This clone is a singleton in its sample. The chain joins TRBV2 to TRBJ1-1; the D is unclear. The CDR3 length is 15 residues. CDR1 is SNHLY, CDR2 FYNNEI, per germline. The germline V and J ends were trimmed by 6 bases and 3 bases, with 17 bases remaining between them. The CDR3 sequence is CASRRNRGWDTEAFF. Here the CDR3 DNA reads TGTGCCAGCAGGAGAAATCGGGGTTGGGACACTGAAGCTTTCTTT.

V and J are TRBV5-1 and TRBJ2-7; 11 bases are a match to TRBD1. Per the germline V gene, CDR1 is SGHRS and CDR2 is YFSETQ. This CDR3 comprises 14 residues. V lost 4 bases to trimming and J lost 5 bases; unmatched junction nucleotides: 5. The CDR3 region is CASSGRDRGNEQYF. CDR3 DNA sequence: TGCGCCAGCAGCGGTAGGGACAGGGGGAACGAGCAGTACTTC. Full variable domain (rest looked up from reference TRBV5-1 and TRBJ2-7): KAGVTQTPRYLIKTRGQQVTLSCSPISGHRSVSWYQQTPGQGLQFLFEYFSETQRNKGNFPGRFSGRQFSNSRSEMNVSTLELGDSALYLCASSGRDRGNEQYFGPGTRLTVT.

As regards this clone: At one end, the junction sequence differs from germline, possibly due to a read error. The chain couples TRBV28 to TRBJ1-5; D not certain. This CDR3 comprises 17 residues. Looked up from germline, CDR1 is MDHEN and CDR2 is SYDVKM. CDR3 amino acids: CASSSPLLSDSNQPRHF. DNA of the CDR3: TGTGCCAGCAGTTCCCCCTTACTGTCTGATAGCAATCAGCCCCGGCATTTT.

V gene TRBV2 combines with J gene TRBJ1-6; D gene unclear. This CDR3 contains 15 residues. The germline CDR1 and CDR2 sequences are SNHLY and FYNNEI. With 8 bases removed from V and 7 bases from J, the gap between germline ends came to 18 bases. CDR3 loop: CASGYYIDGNSPLHF. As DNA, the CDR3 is TGTGCCAGCGGTTACTATATCGACGGAAATTCACCCCTCCACTTT.

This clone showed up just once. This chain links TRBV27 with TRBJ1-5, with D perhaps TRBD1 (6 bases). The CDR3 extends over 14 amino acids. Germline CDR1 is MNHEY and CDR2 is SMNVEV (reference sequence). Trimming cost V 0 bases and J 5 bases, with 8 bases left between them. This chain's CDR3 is CASSLSSGDQPQHF. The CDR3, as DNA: TGTGCCAGCAGTTTATCGTCAGGGGATCAGCCCCAGCATTTT.

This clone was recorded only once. In nucleotides, the CDR3 is TGTGCCACCAGCAAAAAGAGGGGGCCTGGGGATACGCAGTATTTT. Translated: CATSKKRGPGDTQYF. The gene calls are TRBV15 and TRBJ2-3, with 7 bases lining up with TRBD1. The V segment lost 4 bases and the J segment 6 bases; nucleotides outside the gene matches: 10. Germline V gives CDR1 LNHNV, CDR2 YYDKDF (reference sequence). The CDR3 loop spans 15 amino acids.

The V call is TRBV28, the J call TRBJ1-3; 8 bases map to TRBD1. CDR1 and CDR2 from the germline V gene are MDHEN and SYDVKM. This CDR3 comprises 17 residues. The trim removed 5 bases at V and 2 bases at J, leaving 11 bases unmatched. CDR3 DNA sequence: TGTGCCAGCAGTCAACCTCCGGGACAGGTTGCTGGAAACACCATATATTTT. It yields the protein CASSQPPGQVAGNTIYF.

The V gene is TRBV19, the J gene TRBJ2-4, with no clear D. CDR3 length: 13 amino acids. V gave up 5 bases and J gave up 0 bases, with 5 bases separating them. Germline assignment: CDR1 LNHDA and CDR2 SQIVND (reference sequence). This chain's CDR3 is CASSGLAKNIQYF. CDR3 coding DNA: TGTGCCAGTAGTGGGCTAGCCAAAAACATTCAGTACTTC.

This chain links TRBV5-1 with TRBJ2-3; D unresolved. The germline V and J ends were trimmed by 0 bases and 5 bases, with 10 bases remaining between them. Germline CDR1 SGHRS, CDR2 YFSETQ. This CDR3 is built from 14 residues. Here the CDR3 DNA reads TGCGCCAGCAGCTTGGCAGATTCTCGAGATACGCAGTATTTT. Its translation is CASSLADSRDTQYF.

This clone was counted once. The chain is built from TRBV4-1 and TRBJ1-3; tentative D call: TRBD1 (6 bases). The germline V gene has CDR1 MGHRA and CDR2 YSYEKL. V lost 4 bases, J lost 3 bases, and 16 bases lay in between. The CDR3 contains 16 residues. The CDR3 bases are TGCGCCAGCAGCCCCCTTCACAGGGAGGGTGGAAACACCATATATTTT. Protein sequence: CASSPLHREGGNTIYF.

This CDR3 is CSFLGSLLNEQFF. Here the CDR3 DNA reads TGCAGCTTCCTCGGGAGCCTTTTGAATGAGCAGTTCTTC. The J gene is TRBJ2-1, the V gene TRBV29-1; D may be TRBD2 (6 bases). V lost 8 bases and J lost 7, with 18 bases in between. This CDR3 region has 13 residues. Germline V lookup: CDR1 SQVTM, CDR2 ANQGSEA.

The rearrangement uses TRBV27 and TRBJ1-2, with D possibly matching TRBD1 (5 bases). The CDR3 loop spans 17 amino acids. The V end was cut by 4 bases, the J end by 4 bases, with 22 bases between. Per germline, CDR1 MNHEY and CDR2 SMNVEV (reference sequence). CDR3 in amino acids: CASSSTDQGYGLYGYTF. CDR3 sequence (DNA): TGTGCCAGCAGTTCCACTGATCAGGGCTACGGTCTCTATGGCTACACCTTC.

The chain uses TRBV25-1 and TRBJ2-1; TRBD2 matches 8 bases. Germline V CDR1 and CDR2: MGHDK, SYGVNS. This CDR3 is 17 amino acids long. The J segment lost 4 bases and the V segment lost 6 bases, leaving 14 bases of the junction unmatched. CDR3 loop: CASRATLLAGQYNEQFF. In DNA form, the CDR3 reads TGTGCCAGCAGAGCAACCCTATTAGCGGGACAATACAATGAGCAGTTCTTC.

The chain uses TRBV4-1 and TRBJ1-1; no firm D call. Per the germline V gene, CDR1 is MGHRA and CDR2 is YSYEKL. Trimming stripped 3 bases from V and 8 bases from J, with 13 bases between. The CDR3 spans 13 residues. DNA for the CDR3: TGCGCCAGCAGCCAGGTAAGCTCACCCGAAGCTTTCTTT. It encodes CASSQVSSPEAFF.

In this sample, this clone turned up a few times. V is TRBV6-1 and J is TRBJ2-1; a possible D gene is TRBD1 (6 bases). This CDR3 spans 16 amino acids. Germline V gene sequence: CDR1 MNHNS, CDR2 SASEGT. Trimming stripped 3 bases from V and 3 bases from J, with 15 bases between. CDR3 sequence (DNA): TGTGCCAGCAGTGACCACGGACAGTTCCACTACAATGAGCAGTTCTTC. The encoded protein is CASSDHGQFHYNEQFF.

CDR3 DNA: TGTGCCAGCAGTTACTCCCCTTCCGAGCAGTACTTC. Its protein product is CASSYSPSEQYF. The rearrangement uses TRBV6-6 and TRBJ2-7; no clear D gene. The ends were cut back, 0 bases at V and 6 bases at J, with 6 bases in the middle. This CDR3 comprises 12 residues. Germline V gene data show CDR1 as MNHNY and CDR2 as SVGAGI (reference sequence).

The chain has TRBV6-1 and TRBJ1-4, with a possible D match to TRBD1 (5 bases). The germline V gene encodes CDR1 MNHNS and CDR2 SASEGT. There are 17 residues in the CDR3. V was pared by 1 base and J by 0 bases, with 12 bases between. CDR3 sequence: CASSEDAGYTTNEKLFF. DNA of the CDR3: TGTGCCAGCAGTGAAGACGCAGGGTATACAACTAATGAAAAACTGTTTTTT.

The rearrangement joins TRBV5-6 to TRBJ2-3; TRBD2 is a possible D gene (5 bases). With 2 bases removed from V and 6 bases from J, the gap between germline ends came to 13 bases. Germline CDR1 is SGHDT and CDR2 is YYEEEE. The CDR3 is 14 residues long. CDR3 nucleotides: TGTGCCAGCAGCTTAAACCTAGCATATGATACGCAGTATTTT. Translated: CASSLNLAYDTQYF.

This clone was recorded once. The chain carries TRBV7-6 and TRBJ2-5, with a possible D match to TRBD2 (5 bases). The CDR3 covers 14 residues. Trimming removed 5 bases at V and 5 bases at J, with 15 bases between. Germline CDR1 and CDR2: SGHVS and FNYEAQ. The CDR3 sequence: CASSPGLKVETQYF. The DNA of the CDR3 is TGTGCCAGCAGCCCCGGACTTAAGGTGGAGACCCAGTACTTC.

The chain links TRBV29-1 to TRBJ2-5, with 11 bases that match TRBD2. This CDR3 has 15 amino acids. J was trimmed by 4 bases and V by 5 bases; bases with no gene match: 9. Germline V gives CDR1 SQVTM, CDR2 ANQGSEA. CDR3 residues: CSVHPPLAGVETQYF. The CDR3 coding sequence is TGCAGCGTTCATCCTCCACTAGCGGGAGTAGAGACCCAGTACTTC.

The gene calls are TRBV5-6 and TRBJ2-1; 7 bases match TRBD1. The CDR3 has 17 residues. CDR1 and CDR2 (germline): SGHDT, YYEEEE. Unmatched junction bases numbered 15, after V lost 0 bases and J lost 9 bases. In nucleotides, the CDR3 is TGTGCCAGCAGCTTGGAGTCGTTGGGACAGCGATATAGTGAGCAGTTCTTC. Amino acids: CASSLESLGQRYSEQFF.

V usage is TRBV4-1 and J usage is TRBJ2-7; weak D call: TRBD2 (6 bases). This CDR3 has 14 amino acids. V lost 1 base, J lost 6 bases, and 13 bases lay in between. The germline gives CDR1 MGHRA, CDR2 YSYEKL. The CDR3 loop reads CASSQASGRGEQYF. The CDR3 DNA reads TGCGCCAGCAGCCAAGCCAGCGGGCGGGGCGAGCAGTACTTC.

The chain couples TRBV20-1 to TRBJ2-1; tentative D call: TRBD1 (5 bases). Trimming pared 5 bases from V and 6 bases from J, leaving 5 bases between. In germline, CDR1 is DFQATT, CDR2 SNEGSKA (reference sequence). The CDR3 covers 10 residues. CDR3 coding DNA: TGCAGTGCTCAGGGCAATGAGCAGTTCTTC. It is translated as CSAQGNEQFF.

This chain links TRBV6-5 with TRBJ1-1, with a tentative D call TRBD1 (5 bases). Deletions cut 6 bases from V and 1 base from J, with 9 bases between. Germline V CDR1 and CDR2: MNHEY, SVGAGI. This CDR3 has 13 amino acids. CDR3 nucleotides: TGTGCCAGCAGATTCGGGGGGAACACTGAAGCTTTCTTT. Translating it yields CASRFGGNTEAFF.